The TCR beta chain described here comes from a study of blood T cells in healthy people across ages. The CDR3 consists of 15 residues. Germline-derived CDR1 and CDR2 are DFQATT and SNEGSKA (reference sequence). V lost 1 base to trimming and J lost 2 bases, with 15 bases between them. Findings of the study overall: Across samples, TCR beta diversity tracked strongly with naive T cell percentage.

As regards this clonotype: Antigen unknown.

A J-beta primer mix and a sample-barcoded 5' primer were used in a second PCR of about 6 to 12 cycles. TCRdb reanalysed the 5' RACE reads using MiXCR and keeps one entry per CDR3 protein. The sample records about 1.5 million distinct CDR3 sequences, under 55% being singletons. The J gene is TRBJ2-7, the V gene TRBV20-1; no clear D gene. The specimen sequenced was blood. The TCR sequence derives from a woman aged 18-30 years in good health. CDR3 residues: CSARVSEIGTYEQYF. DNA of the CDR3: TGCAGTGCTAGAGTCAGCGAAATCGGTACCTACGAGCAGTACTTC.